Following are 20 T cell receptor beta chains from one sample sequenced in a study of identical twins. TCRdb reprocessed the 5' RACE reads via MiXCR and lists one record per CDR3 protein. The data hold around 690,000 distinct CDR3 sequences, with less than 25% observed a single time. The same data also went into a second study, on T cells expressing NK-cell markers.

Material: PBMCs. These receptors were collected from a woman aged 18-29 years in good health.

V and J are TRBV6-1 and TRBJ2-3; no firm D call. This CDR3 comprises 14 residues. Trimming removed 8 bases at V and 2 bases at J, with 14 bases between. Per the germline V gene, CDR1 is MNHNS and CDR2 is SASEGT. This chain's CDR3 is CASSREVTTDTQYF. The CDR3 DNA follows: TGTGCCAGCTCTCGCGAGGTCACCACAGATACGCAGTATTTT.

This sequence joins TRBV20-1 and TRBJ2-3; D possibly corresponds to TRBD2 (6 bases). V lost 0 bases, J lost 5 bases, and 15 bases lay in between. This CDR3 has 15 residues. Germline lookup yields CDR1 DFQATT and CDR2 SNEGSKA (reference sequence). The CDR3 is CSARDRLAFGDTQYF. CDR3 nucleotides: TGCAGTGCTAGAGACCGGCTAGCGTTTGGAGATACGCAGTATTTT.

The rearrangement links TRBV5-1 to TRBJ2-1; D might be TRBD1 (6 bases). The CDR3 is made up of 15 amino acids. With 5 bases removed from V and 0 bases from J, the gap between germline ends came to 12 bases. Germline CDR1 SGHRS, CDR2 YFSETQ. CDR3 in amino acids: CASRTTGVSYNEQFF. The CDR3 DNA sequence: TGCGCCAGCAGGACGACAGGAGTCTCCTACAATGAGCAGTTCTTC.

The rearrangement joins TRBV5-1 to TRBJ1-1; D gene uncertain. Germline V gene sequence: CDR1 SGHRS, CDR2 YFSETQ. The CDR3 has 12 amino acids. Trimming pared 4 bases from V and 2 bases from J, leaving 6 bases between. CDR3 residues: CASSHFNTEAFF. CDR3 coding DNA: TGCGCCAGCAGCCATTTCAACACTGAAGCTTTCTTT.

This clonotype was detected only a few times. The rearrangement uses TRBV20-1 and TRBJ2-5, with D perhaps being TRBD1 or TRBD2 (5 bases each). V lost 6 bases and J 3 bases, leaving 14 bases between the germline ends. CDR3 length: 13 residues. Germline values: CDR1 DFQATT, CDR2 SNEGSKA (reference sequence). CDR3 coding DNA: TGCAGTGCCAGTACGGGGCCAGAAGAGACCCAGTACTTC. Protein: CSASTGPEETQYF.

The J gene is TRBJ2-1, the V gene TRBV20-1; TRBD2 might be the D (5 bases). Germline values: CDR1 DFQATT, CDR2 SNEGSKA (reference sequence). With 0 bases removed from V and 6 bases from J, the gap between germline ends came to 6 bases. The CDR3 totals 12 residues. CDR3 in amino acids: CSARETSNEQFF. The CDR3 nucleotides read TGCAGTGCTAGAGAAACTAGCAATGAGCAGTTCTTC.

This clonotype was seen a handful of times. The chain employs TRBV29-1 and TRBJ1-1; D gene ambiguous. The V end was cut by 5 bases, the J end by 0 bases, with 7 bases between. The CDR3 is 12 residues long. Germline V gene data show CDR1 as SQVTM and CDR2 as ANQGSEA. The CDR3 protein is CSVLPMNTEAFF. Written as DNA, the CDR3 is TGCAGCGTTCTCCCTATGAACACTGAAGCTTTCTTT.

V and J are TRBV20-1 and TRBJ2-7; D unclear. Looked up from germline, CDR1 is DFQATT and CDR2 is SNEGSKA (reference sequence). The CDR3 extends over 12 amino acids. V was clipped by 3 bases and J by 0 bases, with 6 bases between them. The DNA for the CDR3 is TGCAGTGCTAGCGAGGCCTCCTACGAGCAGTACTTC. Amino acids: CSASEASYEQYF.

This CDR3 is CASSPPRTGELFF. The CDR3 coding sequence is TGTGCCAGCAGCCCCCCACGCACCGGGGAGCTGTTTTTT. The chain couples TRBV9 to TRBJ2-2; D is undetermined. The CDR3 sequence is 13 residues long. Germline V gene lookup returns CDR1 SGDLS and CDR2 YYNGEE. With 4 bases removed from V and 4 bases from J, the gap between germline ends came to 8 bases. The full variable domain, completed using reference TRBV9 and TRBJ2-2, is DSGVTQTPKHLITATGQRVTLRCSPRSGDLSVYWYQQSLDQGLQFLIQYYNGEERAKGNILERFSAQQFPDLHSELNLSSLELGDSALYFCASSPPRTGELFFGEGSRLTVL.

This chain connects TRBV9 to TRBJ2-1; D tentatively fits TRBD1 or TRBD2 (5 bases each). Germline CDR1 is SGDLS and CDR2 is YYNGEE. Trimming left V 0 bases short and J 7 bases short, with 8 bases between. CDR3 length: 13 residues. CDR3 in DNA: TGTGCCAGCAGCGTAGCTTGGGGGAATGAGCAGTTCTTC. It specifies CASSVAWGNEQFF.

This clonotype was recorded a few times. DNA for the CDR3: TGTGCCAGCAGCTTGGCCGGCGGATCTTGGGGCATTCAGTACTTC. Protein: CASSLAGGSWGIQYF. V and J are TRBV5-6 and TRBJ2-4; D is unclear. V was cut by 0 bases and J by 9 bases, with 16 bases left in between. The length of the CDR3 is 15 residues. In germline, CDR1 is SGHDT, CDR2 YYEEEE.

In its sample, this clonotype was seen a few times. Sequence at one end of the junction differs from germline and may be a read error. The rearrangement joins TRBV20-1 to TRBJ2-1; 10 bases match TRBD2. Germline CDR1 DFQATT, CDR2 SNEGSKA (reference sequence). This CDR3 has 14 amino acids. The DNA of the CDR3 is TGCAGTGCTATTAGCGGGGGGACTTACAGTGAGCAGTTCTTC. Translated, it gives CSAISGGTYSEQFF.

V usage is TRBV19 and J usage is TRBJ2-2; D not certain. Germline CDR1 LNHDA, CDR2 SQIVND (reference sequence). V was clipped by 2 bases and J by 7 bases, with 17 bases between them. The CDR3 is made up of 16 amino acids. CDR3: CASSIMPHLGLGELFF. The DNA for the CDR3 is TGTGCCAGTAGTATAATGCCCCACCTTGGTCTCGGGGAGCTGTTTTTT. Drawing the rest from reference TRBV19 and TRBJ2-2, the complete variable domain is DGGITQSPKYLFRKEGQNVTLSCEQNLNHDAMYWYRQDPGQGLRLIYYSQIVNDFQKGDIAEGYSVSREKKESFPLTVTSAQKNPTAFYLCASSIMPHLGLGELFFGEGSRLTVL.

This chain connects TRBV7-8 to TRBJ2-1; D is possibly TRBD1 or TRBD2 (5 bases each). Germline CDR1 SGHVS, CDR2 FQNEAQ. The CDR3 spans 19 residues. V shed 4 bases and J shed 7 bases, with 29 bases lying between them. CDR3 in amino acids: CASSSNPKGTNYLANEQFF. CDR3 coding DNA: TGTGCCAGCAGCTCGAATCCTAAAGGGACCAACTATTTAGCTAATGAGCAGTTCTTC.

The chain couples TRBV12-3 or TRBV12-4 to TRBJ2-5; TRBD2 agrees at 14 bases. V was clipped by 7 bases and J by 10 bases; unmatched bases: 8. CDR3 length equals 14 residues. CDR3 sequence reads: CASINGLAGGGQYF. DNA of the CDR3: TGTGCCAGCATTAATGGACTAGCGGGGGGCGGCCAGTACTTC.

This clonotype was counted a few times. The CDR3 DNA reads as TGTGCCAGCAGTATTAGCGGAACCTACGAGCAGTACTTC. Residues: CASSISGTYEQYF. The rearrangement links TRBV27 to TRBJ2-7; a weak D match, TRBD2 (6 bases). Germline V lookup: CDR1 MNHEY, CDR2 SMNVEV (reference sequence). The CDR3 consists of 13 residues. The V end was cut by 5 bases, the J end by 2 bases, with 10 bases between.

The V gene is TRBV20-1, the J gene TRBJ2-3; TRBD1 matches 10 bases. J was trimmed by 5 bases and V by 6 bases; bases with no gene match: 8. CDR1 is DFQATT and CDR2 is SNEGSKA in the germline V gene (reference sequence). The length of the CDR3 is 14 residues. CDR3 sequence (DNA): TGCAGTGCCATTTCAGGACAGGGGGGAGATACGCAGTATTTT. This translates into CSAISGQGGDTQYF.

The rearrangement links TRBV25-1 to TRBJ2-5; TRBD2 aligns across 12 bases. Germline CDR1 MGHDK, CDR2 SYGVNS. V lost 1 base and J lost 5; bases outside the gene matches: 14. The CDR3 is made up of 19 amino acids. The CDR3 coding sequence is TGTGCCAGCAGTGAATGGGTGACTAGCGGGAGAGGGTTATTGGAGACCCAGTACTTC. Translation gives CASSEWVTSGRGLLETQYF.

This clonotype was seen repeatedly, ten times or more. The rearrangement links TRBV29-1 to TRBJ2-1, with 7 bases fitting TRBD2. Unmatched junction bases numbered 12, after V lost 7 bases and J lost 9 bases. Germline assignment: CDR1 SQVTM and CDR2 ANQGSEA. The CDR3 runs to 13 residues. The CDR3 loop reads CSGNGGSRGEQFF. CDR3 sequence (DNA): TGCAGCGGGAATGGCGGGAGTCGCGGTGAGCAGTTCTTC.

This clonotype was seen a few times. The chain carries TRBV10-3 and TRBJ2-3; the match to TRBD2 covers 7 bases. The germline CDR1 and CDR2 sequences are ENHRY and SYGVKD. Trimming at V came to 5 bases and at J to 3 bases, leaving 8 bases not matched to a gene. The CDR3 is 15 amino acids. CDR3: CAISYGGSGTDTQYF. The CDR3 DNA is TGTGCCATCAGTTACGGGGGGAGCGGGACAGATACGCAGTATTTT.